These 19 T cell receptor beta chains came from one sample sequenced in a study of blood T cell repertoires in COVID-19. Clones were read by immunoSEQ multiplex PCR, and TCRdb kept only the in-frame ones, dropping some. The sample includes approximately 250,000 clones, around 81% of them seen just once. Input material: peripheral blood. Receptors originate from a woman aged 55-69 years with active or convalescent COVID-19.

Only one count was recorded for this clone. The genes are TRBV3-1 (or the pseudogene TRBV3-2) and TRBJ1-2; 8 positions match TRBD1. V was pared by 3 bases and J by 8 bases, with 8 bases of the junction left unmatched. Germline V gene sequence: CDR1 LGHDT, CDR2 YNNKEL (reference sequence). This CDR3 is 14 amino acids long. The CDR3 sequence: CASSQIQGARGYTF. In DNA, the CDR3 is TGTGCCAGCAGCCAGATCCAGGGGGCGCGAGGCTACACCTTC.

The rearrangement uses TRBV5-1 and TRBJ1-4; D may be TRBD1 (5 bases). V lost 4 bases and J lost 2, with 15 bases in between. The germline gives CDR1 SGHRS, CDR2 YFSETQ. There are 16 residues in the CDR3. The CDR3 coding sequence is TGCGCCAGCAGCGGGGGGGTTATTGGCACTAATGAAAAACTGTTTTTT. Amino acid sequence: CASSGGVIGTNEKLFF.

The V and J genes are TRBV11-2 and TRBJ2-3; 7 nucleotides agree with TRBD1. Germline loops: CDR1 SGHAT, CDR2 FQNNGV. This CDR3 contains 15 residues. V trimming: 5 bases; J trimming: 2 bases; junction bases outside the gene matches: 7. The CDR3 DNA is TGTGCCAGCAGCACGGGACAGCTTCACACAGATACGCAGTATTTT. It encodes CASSTGQLHTDTQYF.

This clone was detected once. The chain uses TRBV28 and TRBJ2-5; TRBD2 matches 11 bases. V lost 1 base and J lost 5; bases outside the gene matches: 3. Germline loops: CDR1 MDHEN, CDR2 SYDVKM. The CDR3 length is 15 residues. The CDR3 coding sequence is TGTGCCAGCAGTTTATCCGCTAGCGGGGGGGAGACCCAGTACTTC. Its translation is CASSLSASGGETQYF.

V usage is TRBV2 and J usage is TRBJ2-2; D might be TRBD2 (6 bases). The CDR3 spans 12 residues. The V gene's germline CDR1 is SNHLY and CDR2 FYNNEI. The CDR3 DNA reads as TGTGCTCACGCGGGGTCCGCCGGGGAGCTGTTTTTT. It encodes CAHAGSAGELFF. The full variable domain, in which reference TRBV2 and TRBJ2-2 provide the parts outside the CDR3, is EPEVTQTPSHQVTQMGQEVILRCVPISNHLYFYWYRQILGQKVEFLVSFYNNEISEKSEIFDDQFSVERPDGSNFTLKIRSTKLEDSAMYFCAHAGSAGELFFGEGSRLTVL.

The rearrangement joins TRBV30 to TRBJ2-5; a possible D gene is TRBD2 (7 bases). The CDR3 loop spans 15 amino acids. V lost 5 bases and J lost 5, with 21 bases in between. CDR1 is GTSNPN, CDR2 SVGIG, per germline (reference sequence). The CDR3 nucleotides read TGTGCCTGGCGTAGGAACGGACTAGGGGGGGAGACCCAGTACTTC. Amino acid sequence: CAWRRNGLGGETQYF.

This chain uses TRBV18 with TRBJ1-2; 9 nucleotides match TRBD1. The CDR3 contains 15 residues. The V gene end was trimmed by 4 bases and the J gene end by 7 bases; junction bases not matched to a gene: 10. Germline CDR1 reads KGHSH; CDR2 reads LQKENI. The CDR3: CASSQRTGEGGGYTF. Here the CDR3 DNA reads TGTGCCAGCTCACAACGGACAGGGGAGGGCGGTGGCTACACCTTC.

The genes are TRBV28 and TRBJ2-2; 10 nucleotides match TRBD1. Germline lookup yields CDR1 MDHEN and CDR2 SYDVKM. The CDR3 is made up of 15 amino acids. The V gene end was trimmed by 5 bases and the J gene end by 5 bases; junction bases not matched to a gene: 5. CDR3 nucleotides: TGTGCCAGCAGTCCGTGGGACAGGGGAACCGGGGAGCTGTTTTTT. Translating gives CASSPWDRGTGELFF.

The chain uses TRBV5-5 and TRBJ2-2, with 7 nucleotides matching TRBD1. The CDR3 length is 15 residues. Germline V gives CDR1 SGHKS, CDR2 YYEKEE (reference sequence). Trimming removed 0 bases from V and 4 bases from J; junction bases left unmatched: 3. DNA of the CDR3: TGTGCCAGCAGCTTGGTGACAGGGATCACCGGGGAGCTGTTTTTT. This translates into CASSLVTGITGELFF.

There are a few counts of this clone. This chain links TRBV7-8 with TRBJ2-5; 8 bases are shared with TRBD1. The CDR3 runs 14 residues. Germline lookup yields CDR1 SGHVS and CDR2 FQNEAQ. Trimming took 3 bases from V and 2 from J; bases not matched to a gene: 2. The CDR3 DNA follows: TGTGCCAGCAGCTTGGACAGGGCACAAGAGACCCAGTACTTC. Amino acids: CASSLDRAQETQYF. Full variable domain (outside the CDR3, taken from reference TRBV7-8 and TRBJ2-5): GAGVSQSPRYKVAKRGQDVALRCDPISGHVSLFWYQQALGQGPEFLTYFQNEAQLDKSGLPSDRFFAERPEGSVSTLKIQRTQQEDSAVYLCASSLDRAQETQYFGPGTRLLVL.

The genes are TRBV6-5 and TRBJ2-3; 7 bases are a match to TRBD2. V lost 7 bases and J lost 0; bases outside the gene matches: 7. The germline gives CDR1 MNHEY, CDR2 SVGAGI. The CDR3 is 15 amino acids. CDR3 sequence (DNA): TGTGCCAGCACCAGTGGCGGGGGTAGCACAGATACGCAGTATTTT. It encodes CASTSGGGSTDTQYF.

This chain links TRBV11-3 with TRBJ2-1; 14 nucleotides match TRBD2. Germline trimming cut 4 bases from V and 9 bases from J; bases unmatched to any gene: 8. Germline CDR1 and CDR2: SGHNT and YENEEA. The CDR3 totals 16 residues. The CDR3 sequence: CASSSGLAGVGSEQFF. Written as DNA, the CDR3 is TGTGCCAGCAGCTCGGGACTAGCGGGAGTGGGCAGTGAGCAGTTCTTC. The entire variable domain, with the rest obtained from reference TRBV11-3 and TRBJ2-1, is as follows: EAGVVQSPRYKIIEKKQPVAFWCNPISGHNTLYWYLQNLGQGPELLIRYENEEAVDDSQLPKDRFSAERLKGVDSTLKIQPAELGDSAVYLCASSSGLAGVGSEQFFGPGTRLTVL.

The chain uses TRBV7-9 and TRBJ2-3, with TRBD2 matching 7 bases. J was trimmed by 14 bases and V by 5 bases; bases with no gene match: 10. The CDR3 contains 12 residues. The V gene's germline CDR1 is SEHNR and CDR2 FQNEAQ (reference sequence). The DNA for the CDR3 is TGTGCCAGCAGCCCGAGCGGGGCCCGCCGGTATTTT. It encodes CASSPSGARRYF.

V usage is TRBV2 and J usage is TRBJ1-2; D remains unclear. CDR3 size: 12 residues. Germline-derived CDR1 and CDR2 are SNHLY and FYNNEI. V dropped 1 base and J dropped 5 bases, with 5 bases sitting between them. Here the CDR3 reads CASSEDRYGYTF. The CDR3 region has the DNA TGTGCCAGCAGTGAAGACCGGTATGGCTACACCTTC. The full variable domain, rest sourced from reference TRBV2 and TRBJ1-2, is EPEVTQTPSHQVTQMGQEVILRCVPISNHLYFYWYRQILGQKVEFLVSFYNNEISEKSEIFDDQFSVERPDGSNFTLKIRSTKLEDSAMYFCASSEDRYGYTFGSGTRLTVV.

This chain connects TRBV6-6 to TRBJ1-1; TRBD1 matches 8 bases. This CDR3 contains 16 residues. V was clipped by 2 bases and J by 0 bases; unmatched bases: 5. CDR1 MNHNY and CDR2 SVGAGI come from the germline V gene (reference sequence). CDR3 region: CASSYRQGNMNTEAFF. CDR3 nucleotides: TGTGCCAGCAGTTACCGACAGGGGAATATGAACACTGAAGCTTTCTTT.

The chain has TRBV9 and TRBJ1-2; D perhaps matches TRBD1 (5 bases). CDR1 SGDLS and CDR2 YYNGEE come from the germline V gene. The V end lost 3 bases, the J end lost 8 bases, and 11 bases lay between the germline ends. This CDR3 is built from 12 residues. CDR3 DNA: TGTGCCAGCAGCGAGGAGGGACGAGGCTACACCTTC. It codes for CASSEEGRGYTF.

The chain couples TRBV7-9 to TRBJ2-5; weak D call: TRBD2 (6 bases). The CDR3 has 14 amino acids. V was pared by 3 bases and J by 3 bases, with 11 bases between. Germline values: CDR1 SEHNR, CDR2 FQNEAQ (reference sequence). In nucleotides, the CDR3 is TGTGCCAGCAGCTTGCGGGGTTTGAAAGAGACCCAGTACTTC. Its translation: CASSLRGLKETQYF.

For the CDR3, the DNA is TGTGCCACCAGCAGAACCGGGACAGACAATCAGCCCCAGCATTTT. Translating gives CATSRTGTDNQPQHF. The chain joins TRBV15 to TRBJ1-5, with 7 bases matching TRBD1. CDR1 is LNHNV, CDR2 YYDKDF, per germline (reference sequence). The CDR3 sequence is 15 residues long. V lost 2 bases to trimming and J lost 3 bases; unmatched junction nucleotides: 4.

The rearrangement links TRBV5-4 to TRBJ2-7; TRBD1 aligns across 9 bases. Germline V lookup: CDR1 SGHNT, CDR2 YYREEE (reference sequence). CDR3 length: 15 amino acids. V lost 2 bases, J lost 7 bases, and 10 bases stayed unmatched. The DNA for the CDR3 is TGTGCCAGCAGCTTACCGGGACAGGGAATAGCTGAGCAGTACGTC. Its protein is CASSLPGQGIAEQYV.